This T cell receptor (beta chain) was sequenced during a study of OX40 agonist ivuxolimab in advanced cancers. Trimming removed 0 bases at V and 3 bases at J, with 9 bases between. Per the germline V gene, CDR1 is MNHEY and CDR2 is SVGAGI. The CDR3 extends over 15 amino acids. This clone occurred once. Here immunoSEQ multiplex PCR was the method, and the copy in TCRdb shows in-frame clones only, minus some. Of approximately 57,000 clones listed, approximately 89% are singletons. This specimen consisted of CD4+ or CD8+ T cells sorted from blood, obtained in a trial of the OX40 agonist ivuxolimab. This rearrangement joins TRBV6-5 to TRBJ2-1, with TRBD2 as a possible D gene (5 bases). The sequence came from an adult with an advanced solid tumor such as melanoma, head and neck, liver or kidney cancer. CDR3 bases: TGTGCCAGCAGTTACTCTGAGCGGAACTACAATGAGCAGTTCTTC. It is translated as CASSYSERNYNEQFF.